The rows below give T cell receptor beta chains drawn from one sample of a study of blood T cell repertoires in COVID-19. The table came from immunoSEQ multiplex PCR; TCRdb's copy has only in-frame clones and leaves some out. The sample lists 140,000 to 150,000 clones; more than 75% were seen once. The specimen sequenced was PBMCs or T cells enriched from blood (not recorded which). The receptors come from a woman aged 45-60 years who had recovered from COVID-19. The CDR3 runs from the conserved cysteine through the conserved F or W. A D gene is named only where the DNA matches it firmly. The listing skips clone size in some rows; elsewhere it reads once, few, many or a size class.

d_call: TRBD1; v_call: TRBV7-9; clone_size: -; j_call: TRBJ1-2; cdr3_nt: TGTGCCAGCAGCTCTCCGGGACAGGGGTCTGGCTACACCTTC; cdr3_aa: CASSSPGQGSGYTF
d_call: TRBD1; v_call: TRBV28; clone_size: -; j_call: TRBJ1-1; cdr3_nt: TGTGCCAGCACCCGGGACAGGGTCACTGAAGCTTTCTTT; cdr3_aa: CASTRDRVTEAFF
d_call: -; v_call: TRBV28; clone_size: few; j_call: TRBJ2-1; cdr3_nt: TGTGCCAGCAGTCCCCCGACAGGACGAAGCGGCAATGAGCAGTTCTTC; cdr3_aa: CASSPPTGRSGNEQFF
d_call: -; v_call: TRBV10-1; clone_size: once; j_call: TRBJ1-5; cdr3_nt: TGCGCCAGCAGTAAAGGGGGTTATCAGCCCCAGCATTTT; cdr3_aa: CASSKGGYQPQHF
d_call: -; v_call: TRBV19; clone_size: -; j_call: TRBJ2-2; cdr3_nt: TGTGCCAGTATGAACAGGTACACCGGGGAGCTGTTTTTT; cdr3_aa: CASMNRYTGELFF
d_call: -; v_call: TRBV6-5; clone_size: -; j_call: TRBJ1-6; cdr3_nt: TGTGCCAGCAGTTACGGGCAGGGGAGCCCTTCACCCCTCCACTTT; cdr3_aa: CASSYGQGSPSPLHF
d_call: -; v_call: TRBV6-1; clone_size: -; j_call: TRBJ1-1; cdr3_nt: TGTGCCAGCAGTGAAACTGGGAACACTGAAGCTTTCTTT; cdr3_aa: CASSETGNTEAFF
d_call: TRBD1; v_call: TRBV29-1; clone_size: -; j_call: TRBJ1-4; cdr3_nt: TGCAGCGTTGAAGAAGCTGGAGGGGGGACAGGGGACCCAAGGGAAAAACTGTTTTTT; cdr3_aa: CSVEEAGGGTGDPREKLFF
d_call: TRBD1; v_call: TRBV19; clone_size: -; j_call: TRBJ1-2; cdr3_nt: TGTGCCAGTAGTATAAAAGGCGCAGGGGGTGGCTACACCTTC; cdr3_aa: CASSIKGAGGGYTF
d_call: TRBD1; v_call: TRBV28; clone_size: -; j_call: TRBJ1-5; cdr3_nt: TGTGCCAGCAGTCCCGGGACAGGGCCTTATAGCAATCAGCCCCAGCATTTT; cdr3_aa: CASSPGTGPYSNQPQHF
d_call: -; v_call: TRBV7-6; clone_size: -; j_call: TRBJ2-2; cdr3_nt: TGTGCCAGCAGCTTATGGACTAAGGTTTACACCGGGGAGCTGTTTTTT; cdr3_aa: CASSLWTKVYTGELFF
d_call: TRBD2; v_call: TRBV28; clone_size: -; j_call: TRBJ2-3; cdr3_nt: TGTGCCAGCAGTCCCCTAGCGGACACAGATACGCAGTATTTT; cdr3_aa: CASSPLADTDTQYF
d_call: TRBD1; v_call: TRBV3-1/TRBV3-2; clone_size: -; j_call: TRBJ2-5; cdr3_nt: TGTGCCAGCAGCCAAGGCATTACAGGGGGCAGGAAGACCCAGTACTTC; cdr3_aa: CASSQGITGGRKTQYF
d_call: -; v_call: TRBV9; clone_size: -; j_call: TRBJ1-1; cdr3_nt: TGTGCCAGCAGCGTAGGCGTCGTCACTGAAGCTTTCTTT; cdr3_aa: CASSVGVVTEAFF
d_call: -; v_call: TRBV28; clone_size: -; j_call: TRBJ1-1; cdr3_nt: TGTGCCAGCAGTCCTTCCCGCGGAGGTCGAGCTTTCTTT; cdr3_aa: CASSPSRGGRAFF
d_call: TRBD1; v_call: TRBV3-1/TRBV3-2; clone_size: many; j_call: TRBJ2-6; cdr3_nt: TGTGCCAGCAGCCCACCCCCGGGACAGGGGGCCTCTGGGGCCAACGTCCTGACTTTC; cdr3_aa: CASSPPPGQGASGANVLTF
d_call: -; v_call: TRBV7-6; clone_size: -; j_call: TRBJ2-5; cdr3_nt: TGTGCCAGCAGCTTTGGGGGGAGAGAGACCCAGTACTTC; cdr3_aa: CASSFGGRETQYF
d_call: TRBD2; v_call: TRBV7-6; clone_size: once; j_call: TRBJ2-3; cdr3_nt: TGTGCCAGCAGCTTATTCCTAGCGGGGCAAATCACAGATACGCAGTATTTT; cdr3_aa: CASSLFLAGQITDTQYF
d_call: TRBD1; v_call: TRBV23-1; clone_size: -; j_call: TRBJ1-5; cdr3_nt: TGCGCCAGCAGTCAACACAGGGGTCATTTT; cdr3_aa: CASSQHRGHF
d_call: -; v_call: TRBV9; clone_size: once; j_call: TRBJ1-1; cdr3_nt: TGTGCCAGCAGCGCGCAAGGGGGAGCTTTCTTT; cdr3_aa: CASSAQGGAFF
d_call: -; v_call: TRBV4-1; clone_size: medium-sized; j_call: TRBJ1-2; cdr3_nt: TGCGCCAGCAGCCAAGCTGACCTTTGGGGCGACGGCTACACCTTC; cdr3_aa: CASSQADLWGDGYTF
d_call: TRBD2; v_call: TRBV28; clone_size: -; j_call: TRBJ2-1; cdr3_nt: TGTGCCAGCAGTAGTGCTCTAGCGGGTGCCTACAATGAGCAGTTCTTC; cdr3_aa: CASSSALAGAYNEQFF
d_call: TRBD1; v_call: TRBV5-1; clone_size: -; j_call: TRBJ2-7; cdr3_nt: TGCGCCAGCAGTTCCAGTGGGACAGGGCTGGACGAGCAGTACTTC; cdr3_aa: CASSSSGTGLDEQYF
d_call: -; v_call: TRBV27; clone_size: few; j_call: TRBJ1-1; cdr3_nt: TGTGCCAGCAGTTTAAACCGGTACACTGAAGCTTTCTTT; cdr3_aa: CASSLNRYTEAFF
d_call: -; v_call: TRBV27; clone_size: -; j_call: TRBJ2-3; cdr3_nt: TGTGCCAGCAGCACACGTACAGGGACAGATACGCAGTATTTT; cdr3_aa: CASSTRTGTDTQYF
d_call: -; v_call: TRBV29-1; clone_size: -; j_call: TRBJ1-3; cdr3_nt: TGCAGCGCCCAACCACAGGGATCCGGAAACACCATATATTTT; cdr3_aa: CSAQPQGSGNTIYF
d_call: -; v_call: TRBV5-4; clone_size: once; j_call: TRBJ2-7; cdr3_nt: TGTGCCAGCAGCTTCCCGCAGGCCTACGAGCAGTACTTC; cdr3_aa: CASSFPQAYEQYF
d_call: -; v_call: TRBV11-3; clone_size: -; j_call: TRBJ2-5; cdr3_nt: TGTGCCAGCAGCTCCCGGGAGTGGGAGACCCAGTACTTC; cdr3_aa: CASSSREWETQYF
d_call: TRBD1; v_call: TRBV7-2; clone_size: once; j_call: TRBJ1-6; cdr3_nt: TGTGCCAGCAGCCCAGGGACAGCTAACTCCTATAATTCACCCCTCCACTTT; cdr3_aa: CASSPGTANSYNSPLHF
d_call: -; v_call: TRBV19; clone_size: few; j_call: TRBJ1-3; cdr3_nt: TGTGCCAGTAAACGATACCGGCAGACTATCTCTGGAAACACCATATATTTT; cdr3_aa: CASKRYRQTISGNTIYF
d_call: TRBD1; v_call: TRBV4-2; clone_size: -; j_call: TRBJ1-1; cdr3_nt: TGTGCCAGCAGCCAAGATATTGGGACAGGGAACAGGGGTCCTGAAGCTTTCTTT; cdr3_aa: CASSQDIGTGNRGPEAFF
d_call: -; v_call: TRBV6-5; clone_size: -; j_call: TRBJ2-2; cdr3_nt: TGTGCCAGCAGTTCTAGCGCGAACACCGGGGAGCTGTTTTTT; cdr3_aa: CASSSSANTGELFF
d_call: TRBD1; v_call: TRBV27; clone_size: -; j_call: TRBJ1-5; cdr3_nt: TGTGCCAGCAGGGCTGGACAGGGGGCAAATCAGCCCCAGCATTTT; cdr3_aa: CASRAGQGANQPQHF
d_call: TRBD1; v_call: TRBV5-1; clone_size: -; j_call: TRBJ1-2; cdr3_nt: TGCGCCAGCAGCTTGGGTCCGGGACAGGGGAATGGCTACACCTTC; cdr3_aa: CASSLGPGQGNGYTF
d_call: -; v_call: TRBV28; clone_size: -; j_call: TRBJ2-2; cdr3_nt: TGTGCCAGCAGTTTCGGAGGATCCCCCGGGGAGCTGTTTTTT; cdr3_aa: CASSFGGSPGELFF
d_call: -; v_call: TRBV3-1/TRBV3-2; clone_size: -; j_call: TRBJ1-3; cdr3_nt: TGTGCCAGCAGTCTTGGACATCTCGGAAACACCATATATTTT; cdr3_aa: CASSLGHLGNTIYF
d_call: TRBD1; v_call: TRBV4-2; clone_size: once; j_call: TRBJ2-7; cdr3_nt: TGTGCCAGCAGCCAAGAGGTAAAGGACAGGGTCTACGAGCAGTACTTC; cdr3_aa: CASSQEVKDRVYEQYF
d_call: -; v_call: TRBV19; clone_size: -; j_call: TRBJ1-1; cdr3_nt: TGTGCCAGTAGTCCCCCGGGAGGGTACACTGAAGCTTTCTTT; cdr3_aa: CASSPPGGYTEAFF
d_call: -; v_call: TRBV5-1; clone_size: once; j_call: TRBJ1-5; cdr3_nt: TGCGCCAGCAGCTTGACCTGGGGGCCCAATCAGCCCCAGCATTTT; cdr3_aa: CASSLTWGPNQPQHF
d_call: -; v_call: TRBV19; clone_size: -; j_call: TRBJ1-6; cdr3_nt: TGTGCCAGTAGTATAGTGGGCAGAGAAGTAGCCCTCCACTTT; cdr3_aa: CASSIVGREVALHF
d_call: TRBD2; v_call: TRBV11-3; clone_size: -; j_call: TRBJ2-3; cdr3_nt: TGTGCCAGCAGCTTAGCGGCAGCGGGGGGGCCGGATACGCAGTATTTT; cdr3_aa: CASSLAAAGGPDTQYF
d_call: TRBD2; v_call: TRBV7-8; clone_size: -; j_call: TRBJ2-5; cdr3_nt: TGTGCCAGCAGCATTGGGACTAGCAGGGGGGAGACCCAGTACTTC; cdr3_aa: CASSIGTSRGETQYF
d_call: -; v_call: TRBV11-2; clone_size: -; j_call: TRBJ1-4; cdr3_nt: TGTGCCAGCAGCTTAGTCGGAGGTGAAAAACTGTTTTTT; cdr3_aa: CASSLVGGEKLFF
d_call: -; v_call: TRBV6-4; clone_size: -; j_call: TRBJ1-1; cdr3_nt: TGTGCCAGCAGTGAGTCGGGTACGGGAGAAGCTTTCTTT; cdr3_aa: CASSESGTGEAFF
d_call: TRBD2; v_call: TRBV6-1; clone_size: few; j_call: TRBJ2-4; cdr3_nt: TGTGCCAGCAGTGATGACGGGGGGGCCGGGAACATTCAGTACTTC; cdr3_aa: CASSDDGGAGNIQYF
d_call: -; v_call: TRBV7-9; clone_size: -; j_call: TRBJ2-1; cdr3_nt: TGTGCCAGCAGCCCAGCGAGTGAGCAGTTCTTC; cdr3_aa: CASSPASEQFF
d_call: -; v_call: TRBV15; clone_size: -; j_call: TRBJ1-5; cdr3_nt: TGTGCCACCAGCGCCGAGGGGACAAGAAGCAATCAGCCCCAGCATTTT; cdr3_aa: CATSAEGTRSNQPQHF
d_call: TRBD2; v_call: TRBV4-1; clone_size: -; j_call: TRBJ2-1; cdr3_nt: TGCGCCAGCAGCCGGAAGGCTGAGAGCGGGGGGTTCAATGAGCAGTTCTTC; cdr3_aa: CASSRKAESGGFNEQFF
d_call: -; v_call: TRBV28; clone_size: -; j_call: TRBJ1-4; cdr3_nt: TGTGCCAGCAGTCTAGGGGGACCTAATGAAAAACTGTTTTTT; cdr3_aa: CASSLGGPNEKLFF
d_call: TRBD1; v_call: TRBV7-3; clone_size: -; j_call: TRBJ2-1; cdr3_nt: TGTGCCAGCAGCAGGGGACAGAACAATGAGCAGTTCTTC; cdr3_aa: CASSRGQNNEQFF
d_call: TRBD1; v_call: TRBV27; clone_size: -; j_call: TRBJ1-1; cdr3_nt: TGTGCCAGCAGTCCTAGGACAGGGGGCATGGCTGAAGCTTTCTTT; cdr3_aa: CASSPRTGGMAEAFF
d_call: -; v_call: TRBV6-2/TRBV6-3; clone_size: -; j_call: TRBJ1-2; cdr3_nt: TGTGCCAGCAGTTGGGAGGGGGGCTATGGCTACACCTTC; cdr3_aa: CASSWEGGYGYTF
d_call: TRBD1; v_call: TRBV5-6; clone_size: -; j_call: TRBJ1-5; cdr3_nt: TGTGCCAGCGCCACCGGGACAGGAGGCCAGCCCCAGCATTTT; cdr3_aa: CASATGTGGQPQHF
d_call: -; v_call: TRBV5-4; clone_size: -; j_call: TRBJ2-3; cdr3_nt: TGTGCCAGCAGCTTGTCTGGGGGGTACACAGATACGCAGTATTTT; cdr3_aa: CASSLSGGYTDTQYF
d_call: -; v_call: TRBV5-8; clone_size: -; j_call: TRBJ1-5; cdr3_nt: TGTGCCAGCAGCAGTGGACAGCTTAGCAATCAGCCCCAGCATTTT; cdr3_aa: CASSSGQLSNQPQHF
d_call: -; v_call: TRBV18; clone_size: once; j_call: TRBJ1-1; cdr3_nt: TGTGCCAGCTCACCAAACTGGGGGGGGAACACTGAAGCTTTCTTT; cdr3_aa: CASSPNWGGNTEAFF
d_call: -; v_call: TRBV7-8; clone_size: -; j_call: TRBJ1-2; cdr3_nt: TGTGCCAGCAGCCCCCGACTCCTGAACTATGGCTACACCTTC; cdr3_aa: CASSPRLLNYGYTF
d_call: -; v_call: TRBV12-3/TRBV12-4; clone_size: -; j_call: TRBJ1-1; cdr3_nt: TGTGCCAGCAGGCAACAGAACACTGAAGCTTTCTTT; cdr3_aa: CASRQQNTEAFF
d_call: TRBD1; v_call: TRBV12-3/TRBV12-4; clone_size: -; j_call: TRBJ2-7; cdr3_nt: TGTGCCAGCAGACAGAGGGGGCACGAGCAGTACTTC; cdr3_aa: CASRQRGHEQYF
d_call: -; v_call: TRBV28; clone_size: -; j_call: TRBJ2-4; cdr3_nt: TGTGCCAGCACCCCCGGTCTGAGAAACATTCAGTACTTC; cdr3_aa: CASTPGLRNIQYF